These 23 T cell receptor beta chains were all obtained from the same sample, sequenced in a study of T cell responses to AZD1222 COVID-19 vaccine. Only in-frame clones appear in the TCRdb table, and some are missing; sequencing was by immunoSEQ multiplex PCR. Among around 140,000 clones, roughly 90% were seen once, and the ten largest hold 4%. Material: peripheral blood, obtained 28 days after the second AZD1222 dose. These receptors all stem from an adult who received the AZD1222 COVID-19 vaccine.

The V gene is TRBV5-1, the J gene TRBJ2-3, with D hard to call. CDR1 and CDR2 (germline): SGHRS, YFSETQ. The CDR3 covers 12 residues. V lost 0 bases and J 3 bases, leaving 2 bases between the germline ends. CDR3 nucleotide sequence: TGCGCCAGCAGCTTGGAAACAGATACGCAGTATTTT. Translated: CASSLETDTQYF.

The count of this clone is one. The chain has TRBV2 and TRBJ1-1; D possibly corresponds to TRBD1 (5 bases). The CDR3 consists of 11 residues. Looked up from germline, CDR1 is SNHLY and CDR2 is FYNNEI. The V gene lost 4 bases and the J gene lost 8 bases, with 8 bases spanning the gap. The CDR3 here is CASSVTEEAFF. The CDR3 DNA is TGTGCCAGCAGTGTGACAGAAGAAGCTTTCTTT.

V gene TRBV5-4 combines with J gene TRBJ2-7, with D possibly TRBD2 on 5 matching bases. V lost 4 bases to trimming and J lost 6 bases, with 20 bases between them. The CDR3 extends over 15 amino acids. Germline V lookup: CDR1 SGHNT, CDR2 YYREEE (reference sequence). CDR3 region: CASSRKWSSSAEQYF. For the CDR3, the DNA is TGTGCCAGCAGCCGAAAGTGGTCTAGCTCGGCCGAGCAGTACTTC. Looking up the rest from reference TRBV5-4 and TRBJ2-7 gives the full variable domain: ETGVTQSPTHLIKTRGQQVTLRCSSQSGHNTVSWYQQALGQGPQFIFQYYREEENGRGNFPPRFSGLQFPNYSSELNVNALELDDSALYLCASSRKWSSSAEQYFGPGTRLTVT.

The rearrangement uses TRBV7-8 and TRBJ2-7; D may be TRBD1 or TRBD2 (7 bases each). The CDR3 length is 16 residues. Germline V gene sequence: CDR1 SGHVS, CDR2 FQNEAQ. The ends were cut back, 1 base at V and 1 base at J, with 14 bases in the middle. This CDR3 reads CASSLEGGTVSYEQYF. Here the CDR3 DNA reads TGTGCCAGCAGCTTAGAGGGGGGGACAGTTTCCTACGAGCAGTACTTC.

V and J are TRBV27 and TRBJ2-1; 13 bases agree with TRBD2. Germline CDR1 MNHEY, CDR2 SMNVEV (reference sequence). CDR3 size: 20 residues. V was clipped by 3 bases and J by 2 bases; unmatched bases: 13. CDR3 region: CASSFIQSPGTSGTYNEQFF. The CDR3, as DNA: TGTGCCAGCAGTTTCATACAATCCCCTGGGACTAGCGGGACCTACAATGAGCAGTTCTTC.

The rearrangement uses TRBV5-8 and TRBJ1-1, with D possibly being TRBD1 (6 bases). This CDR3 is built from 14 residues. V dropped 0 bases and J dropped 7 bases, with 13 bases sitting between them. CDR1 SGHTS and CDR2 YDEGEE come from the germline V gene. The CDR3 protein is CASSLDRVVGEAFF. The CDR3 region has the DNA TGTGCCAGCAGCTTGGACAGGGTCGTAGGTGAAGCTTTCTTT.

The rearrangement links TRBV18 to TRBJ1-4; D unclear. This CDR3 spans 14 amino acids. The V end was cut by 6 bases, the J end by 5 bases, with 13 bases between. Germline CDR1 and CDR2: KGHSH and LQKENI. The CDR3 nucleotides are TGTGCCAGCTCCACCGGCTACCTAAATGAAAAACTGTTTTTT. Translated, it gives CASSTGYLNEKLFF.

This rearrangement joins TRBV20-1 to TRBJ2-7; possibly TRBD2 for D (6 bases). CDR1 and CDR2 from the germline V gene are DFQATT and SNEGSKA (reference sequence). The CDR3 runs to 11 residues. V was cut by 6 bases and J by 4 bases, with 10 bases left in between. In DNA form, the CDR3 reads TGCAGTGCCCAAGCGGGTTACGAGCAGTACTTC. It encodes CSAQAGYEQYF.

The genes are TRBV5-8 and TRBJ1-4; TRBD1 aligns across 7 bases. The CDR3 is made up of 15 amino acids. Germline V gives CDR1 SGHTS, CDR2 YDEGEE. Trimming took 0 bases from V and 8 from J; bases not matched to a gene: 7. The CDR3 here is CASSLVRTGAEKLFF. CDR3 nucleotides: TGTGCCAGCAGCTTGGTAAGGACAGGCGCCGAAAAACTGTTTTTT.

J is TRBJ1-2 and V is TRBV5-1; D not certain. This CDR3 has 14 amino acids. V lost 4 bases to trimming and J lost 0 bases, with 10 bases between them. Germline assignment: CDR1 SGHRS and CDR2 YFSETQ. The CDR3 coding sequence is TGCGCCAGCAGCCAATCGAGTACTAACTATGGCTACACCTTC. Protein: CASSQSSTNYGYTF. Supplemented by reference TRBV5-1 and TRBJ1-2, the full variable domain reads KAGVTQTPRYLIKTRGQQVTLSCSPISGHRSVSWYQQTPGQGLQFLFEYFSETQRNKGNFPGRFSGRQFSNSRSEMNVSTLELGDSALYLCASSQSSTNYGYTFGSGTRLTVV.

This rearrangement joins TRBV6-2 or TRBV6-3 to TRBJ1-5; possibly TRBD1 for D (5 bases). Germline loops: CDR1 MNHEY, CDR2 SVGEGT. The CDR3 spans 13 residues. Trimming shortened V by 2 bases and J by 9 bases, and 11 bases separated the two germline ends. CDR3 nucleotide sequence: TGTGCCAGCAGTTACGGGCAAGGGGCGCCCCAGCATTTT. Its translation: CASSYGQGAPQHF.

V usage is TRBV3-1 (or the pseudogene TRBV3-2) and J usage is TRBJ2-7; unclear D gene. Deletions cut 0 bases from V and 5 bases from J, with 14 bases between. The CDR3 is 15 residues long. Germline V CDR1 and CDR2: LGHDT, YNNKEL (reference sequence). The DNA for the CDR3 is TGTGCCAGCAGCCAAGATAAACATTCGTTCAACGAGCAGTACTTC. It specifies CASSQDKHSFNEQYF.

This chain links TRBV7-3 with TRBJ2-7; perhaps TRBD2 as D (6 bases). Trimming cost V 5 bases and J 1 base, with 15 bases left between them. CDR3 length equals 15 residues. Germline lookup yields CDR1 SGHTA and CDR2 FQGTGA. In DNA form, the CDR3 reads TGTGCCAGCAGCCCCGGGGGTAGCGGATCCTACGAGCAGTACTTC. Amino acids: CASSPGGSGSYEQYF.

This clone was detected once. In DNA, the CDR3 is TGTGCCAGCAGCAAAGGTTTGGGGATTGGAACAGATACGCAGTATTTT. Translating gives CASSKGLGIGTDTQYF. This rearrangement joins TRBV21-1 to TRBJ2-3. TRBV21-1 is tagged as a pseudogene. This CDR3 contains 16 residues.

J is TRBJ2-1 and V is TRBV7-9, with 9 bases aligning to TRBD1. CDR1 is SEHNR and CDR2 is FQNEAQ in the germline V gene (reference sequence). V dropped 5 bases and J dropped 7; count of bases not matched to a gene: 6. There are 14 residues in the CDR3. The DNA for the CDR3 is TGTGCCAGCAGCCCGGGACAGGGATGGAATGAGCAGTTCTTC. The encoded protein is CASSPGQGWNEQFF.

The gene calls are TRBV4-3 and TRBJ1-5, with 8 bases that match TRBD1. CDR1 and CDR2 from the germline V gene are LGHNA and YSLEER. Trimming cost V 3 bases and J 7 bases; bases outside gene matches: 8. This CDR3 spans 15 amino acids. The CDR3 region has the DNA TGCGCCAGCAGCCAGGGGACAGGACCCAGACAGCCCCAGCATTTT. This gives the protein CASSQGTGPRQPQHF.

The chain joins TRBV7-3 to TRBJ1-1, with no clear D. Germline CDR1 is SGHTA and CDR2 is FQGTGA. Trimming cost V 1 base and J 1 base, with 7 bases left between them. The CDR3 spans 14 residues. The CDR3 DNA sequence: TGTGCCAGCAGCTTAAATCCCGGGAACACTGAAGCTTTCTTT. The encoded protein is CASSLNPGNTEAFF.

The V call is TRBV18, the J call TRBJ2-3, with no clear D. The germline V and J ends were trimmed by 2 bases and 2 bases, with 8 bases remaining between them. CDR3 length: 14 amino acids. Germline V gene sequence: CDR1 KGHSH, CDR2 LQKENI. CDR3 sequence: CASSPNGPTDTQYF. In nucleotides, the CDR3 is TGTGCCAGCTCACCAAACGGTCCCACAGATACGCAGTATTTT. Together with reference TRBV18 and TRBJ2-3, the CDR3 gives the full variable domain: NAGVMQNPRHLVRRRGQEARLRCSPMKGHSHVYWYRQLPEEGLKFMVYLQKENIIDESGMPKERFSAEFPKEGPSILRIQQVVRGDSAAYFCASSPNGPTDTQYFGPGTRLTVL.

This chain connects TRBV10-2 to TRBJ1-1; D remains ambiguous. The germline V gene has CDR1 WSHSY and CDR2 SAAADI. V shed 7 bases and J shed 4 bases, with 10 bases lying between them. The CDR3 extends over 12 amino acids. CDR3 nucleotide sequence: TGCGCCAGCACGGCAGTGAGCACTGAAGCTTTCTTT. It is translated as CASTAVSTEAFF.

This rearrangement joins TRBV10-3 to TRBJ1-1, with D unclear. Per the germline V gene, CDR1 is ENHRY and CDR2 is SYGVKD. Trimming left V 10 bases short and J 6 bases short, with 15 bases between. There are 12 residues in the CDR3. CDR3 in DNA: TGTGCCACCCGATTTGATGAGGCTGAAGCTTTCTTT. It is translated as CATRFDEAEAFF.

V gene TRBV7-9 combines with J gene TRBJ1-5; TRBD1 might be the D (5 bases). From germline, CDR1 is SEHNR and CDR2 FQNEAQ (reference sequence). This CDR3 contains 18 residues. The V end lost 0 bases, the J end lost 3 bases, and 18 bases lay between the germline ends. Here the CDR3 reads CASSLAGAGLGNNQPQHF. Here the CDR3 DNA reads TGTGCCAGCAGCTTAGCGGGCGCAGGGTTAGGAAACAATCAGCCCCAGCATTTT.

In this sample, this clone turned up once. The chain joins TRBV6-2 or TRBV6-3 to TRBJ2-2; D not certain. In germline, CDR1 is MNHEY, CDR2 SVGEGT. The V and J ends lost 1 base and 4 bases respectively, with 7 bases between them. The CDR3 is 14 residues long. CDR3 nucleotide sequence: TGTGCCAGCAGTTACTTAGGTAGCACCGGGGAGCTGTTTTTT. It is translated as CASSYLGSTGELFF.

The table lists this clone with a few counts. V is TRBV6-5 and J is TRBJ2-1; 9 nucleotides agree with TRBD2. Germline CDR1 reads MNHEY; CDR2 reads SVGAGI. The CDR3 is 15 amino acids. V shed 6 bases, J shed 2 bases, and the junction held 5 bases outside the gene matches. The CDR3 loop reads CASSPTSGTYNEQFF. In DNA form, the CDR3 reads TGTGCCAGCAGCCCGACTAGCGGTACCTACAATGAGCAGTTCTTC.